The TCR beta chain described here comes from a study of blood T cell repertoires in COVID-19. Across the study: Some COVID-19 samples were acute and others convalescent; all came from the United States, Italy and Spain.

The V gene lost 2 bases and the J gene lost 2 bases, with 13 bases spanning the gap. The CDR3 is 15 amino acids. CDR1 is MNHEY, CDR2 SVGEGT, per germline. In the original workflow: Reference gene primer amplification gave nucleated cell count estimates. Produced via immunoSEQ multiplex PCR; TCRdb's table is partial and in-frame only. D and trimming come from the DNA, and the V and J calls and clone size come from that table. The data hold 90,000 to 120,000 clones, with 89% observed a single time. The chain couples TRBV6-2 or TRBV6-3 to TRBJ2-7, with a weak D call TRBD1 (6 bases). The clonotype comes from a man aged 35 to 55 with active or convalescent COVID-19. Material: peripheral blood. In nucleotides, the CDR3 is TGTGCCAGCAGTTACCCGCAGGGGTTCCCCTACGAGCAGTACTTC. It translates to CASSYPQGFPYEQYF.